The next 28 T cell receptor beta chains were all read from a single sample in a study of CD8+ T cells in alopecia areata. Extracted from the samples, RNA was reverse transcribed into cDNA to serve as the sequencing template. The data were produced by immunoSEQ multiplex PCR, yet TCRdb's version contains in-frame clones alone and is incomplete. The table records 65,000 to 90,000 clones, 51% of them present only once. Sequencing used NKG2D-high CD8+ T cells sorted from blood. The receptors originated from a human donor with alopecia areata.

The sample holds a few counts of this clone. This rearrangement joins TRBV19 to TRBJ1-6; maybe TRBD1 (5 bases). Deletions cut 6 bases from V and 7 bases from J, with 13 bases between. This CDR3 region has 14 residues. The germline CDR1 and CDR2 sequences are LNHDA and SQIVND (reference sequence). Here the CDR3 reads CASRPGTDNSPLHF. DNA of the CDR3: TGTGCCAGTAGGCCGGGGACTGACAATTCACCCCTCCACTTT.

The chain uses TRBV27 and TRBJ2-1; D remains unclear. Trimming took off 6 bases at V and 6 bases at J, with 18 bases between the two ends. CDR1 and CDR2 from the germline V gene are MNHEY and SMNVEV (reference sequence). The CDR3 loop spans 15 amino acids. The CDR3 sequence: CASRPTPHLSNEQFF. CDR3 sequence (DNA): TGTGCCAGCAGGCCCACCCCCCACCTGTCCAATGAGCAGTTCTTC.

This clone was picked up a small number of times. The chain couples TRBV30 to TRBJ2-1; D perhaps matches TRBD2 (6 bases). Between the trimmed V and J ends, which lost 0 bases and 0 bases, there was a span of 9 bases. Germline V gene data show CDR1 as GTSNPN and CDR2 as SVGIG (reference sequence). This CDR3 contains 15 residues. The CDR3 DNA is TGTGCCTGGAGTGTCCGGGGAGGCTCCTACAATGAGCAGTTCTTC. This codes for CAWSVRGGSYNEQFF. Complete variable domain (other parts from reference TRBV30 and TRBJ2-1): SQTIHQWPATLVQPVGSPLSLECTVEGTSNPNLYWYRQAAGRGLQLLFYSVGIGQISSEVPQNLSASRPQDRQFILSSKKLLLSDSGFYLCAWSVRGGSYNEQFFGPGTRLTVL.

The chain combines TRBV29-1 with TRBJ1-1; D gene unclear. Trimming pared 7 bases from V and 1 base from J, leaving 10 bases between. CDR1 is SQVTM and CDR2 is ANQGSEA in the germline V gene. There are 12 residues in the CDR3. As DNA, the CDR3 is TGCAGCGCTGTTGACTGGAACACTGAAGCTTTCTTT. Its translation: CSAVDWNTEAFF.

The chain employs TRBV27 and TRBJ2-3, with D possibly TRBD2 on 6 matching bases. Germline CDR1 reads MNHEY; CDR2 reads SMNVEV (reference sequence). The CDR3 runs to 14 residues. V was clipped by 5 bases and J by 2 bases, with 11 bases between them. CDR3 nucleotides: TGTGCCAGCAGTACCGGGACTTACACAGATACGCAGTATTTT. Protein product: CASSTGTYTDTQYF.

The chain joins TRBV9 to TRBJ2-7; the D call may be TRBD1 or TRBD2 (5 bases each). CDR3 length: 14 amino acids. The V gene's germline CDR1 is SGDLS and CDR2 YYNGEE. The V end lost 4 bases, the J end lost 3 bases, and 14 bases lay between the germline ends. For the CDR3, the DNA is TGTGCCAGCAGCTCACTCCGGGACGGCTACGAGCAGTACTTC. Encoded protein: CASSSLRDGYEQYF. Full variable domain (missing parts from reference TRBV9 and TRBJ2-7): DSGVTQTPKHLITATGQRVTLRCSPRSGDLSVYWYQQSLDQGLQFLIQYYNGEERAKGNILERFSAQQFPDLHSELNLSSLELGDSALYFCASSSLRDGYEQYFGPGTRLTVT.

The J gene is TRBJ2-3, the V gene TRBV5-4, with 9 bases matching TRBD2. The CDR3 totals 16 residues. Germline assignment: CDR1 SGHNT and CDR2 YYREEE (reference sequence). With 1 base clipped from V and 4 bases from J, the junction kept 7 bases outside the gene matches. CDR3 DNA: TGTGCCAGCAGCTTGAAGTGGCGGGGGGGCGCAGATACGCAGTATTTT. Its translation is CASSLKWRGGADTQYF.

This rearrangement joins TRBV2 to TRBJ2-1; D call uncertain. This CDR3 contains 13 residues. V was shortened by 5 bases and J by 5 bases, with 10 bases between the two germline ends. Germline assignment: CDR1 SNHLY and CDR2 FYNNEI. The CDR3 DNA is TGTGCCAGCAGTAGGGTCTTCCACAATGAGCAGTTCTTC. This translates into CASSRVFHNEQFF. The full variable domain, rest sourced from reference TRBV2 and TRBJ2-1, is EPEVTQTPSHQVTQMGQEVILRCVPISNHLYFYWYRQILGQKVEFLVSFYNNEISEKSEIFDDQFSVERPDGSNFTLKIRSTKLEDSAMYFCASSRVFHNEQFFGPGTRLTVL.

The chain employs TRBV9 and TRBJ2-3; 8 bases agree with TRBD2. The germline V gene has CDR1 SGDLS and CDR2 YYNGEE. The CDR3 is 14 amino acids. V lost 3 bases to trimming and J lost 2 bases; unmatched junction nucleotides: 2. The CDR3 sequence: CASSGSGATDTQYF. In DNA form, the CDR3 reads TGTGCCAGCAGCGGTAGCGGGGCCACAGATACGCAGTATTTT.

The CDR3 nucleotides read TGTGCCAGGCAGATCGCGGGGGGATTCACAGATACGCAGTATTTT. Protein: CARQIAGGFTDTQYF. V is TRBV27 and J is TRBJ2-3; 8 nucleotides line up with TRBD2. The V segment lost 9 bases and the J segment 2 bases; nucleotides outside the gene matches: 10. Germline assignment: CDR1 MNHEY and CDR2 SMNVEV (reference sequence). The CDR3 contains 15 residues.

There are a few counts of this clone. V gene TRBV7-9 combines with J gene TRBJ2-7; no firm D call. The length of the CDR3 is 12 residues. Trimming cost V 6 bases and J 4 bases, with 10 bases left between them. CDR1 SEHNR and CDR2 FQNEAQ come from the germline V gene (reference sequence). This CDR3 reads CASSKTGYEQYF. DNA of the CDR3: TGTGCCAGCAGTAAGACGGGTTACGAGCAGTACTTC.

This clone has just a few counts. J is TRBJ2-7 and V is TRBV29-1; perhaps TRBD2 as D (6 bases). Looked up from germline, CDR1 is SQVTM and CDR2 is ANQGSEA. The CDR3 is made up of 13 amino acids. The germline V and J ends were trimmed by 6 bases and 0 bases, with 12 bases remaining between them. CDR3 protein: CSVLAGSSYEQYF. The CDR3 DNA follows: TGCAGCGTACTAGCAGGGTCCTCCTACGAGCAGTACTTC.

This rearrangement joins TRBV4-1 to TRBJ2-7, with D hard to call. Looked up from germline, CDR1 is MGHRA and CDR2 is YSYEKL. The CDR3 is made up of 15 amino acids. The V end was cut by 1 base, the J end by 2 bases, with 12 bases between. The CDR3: CASSQGVTSTYEQYF. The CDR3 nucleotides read TGCGCCAGCAGCCAAGGAGTGACTTCAACCTACGAGCAGTACTTC.

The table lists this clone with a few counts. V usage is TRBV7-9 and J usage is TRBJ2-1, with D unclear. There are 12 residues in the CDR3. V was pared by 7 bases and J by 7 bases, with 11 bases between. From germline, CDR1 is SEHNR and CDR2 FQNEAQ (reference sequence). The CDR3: CASISPTNEQFF. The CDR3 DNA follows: TGTGCCAGCATATCACCTACAAATGAGCAGTTCTTC.

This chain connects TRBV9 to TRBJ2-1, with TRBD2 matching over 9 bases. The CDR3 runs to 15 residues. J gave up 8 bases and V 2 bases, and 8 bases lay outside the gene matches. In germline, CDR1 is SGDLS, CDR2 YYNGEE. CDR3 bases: TGTGCCAGCAGCGTTGGCGGGGGGGCCCTAGATGAGCAGTTCTTC. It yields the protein CASSVGGGALDEQFF.

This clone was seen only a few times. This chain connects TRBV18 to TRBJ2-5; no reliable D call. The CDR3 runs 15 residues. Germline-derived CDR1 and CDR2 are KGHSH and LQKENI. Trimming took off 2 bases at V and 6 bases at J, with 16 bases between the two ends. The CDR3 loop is CASSPTLTDPQTQYF. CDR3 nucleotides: TGTGCCAGCTCACCAACTCTCACGGACCCACAGACCCAGTACTTC.

The CDR3 sequence is CASSFTLSSGTGGYNEQFF. CDR3 sequence (DNA): TGTGCCAGCAGCTTTACCCTGTCTAGCGGGACAGGGGGCTACAATGAGCAGTTCTTC. J is TRBJ2-1 and V is TRBV7-9; 11 bases agree with TRBD1. This CDR3 has 19 amino acids. V was pared by 3 bases and J by 3 bases, with 13 bases of the junction left unmatched. The germline V gene has CDR1 SEHNR and CDR2 FQNEAQ (reference sequence). Complete variable domain (other parts from reference TRBV7-9 and TRBJ2-1): DTGVSQNPRHKITKRGQNVTFRCDPISEHNRLYWYRQTLGQGPEFLTYFQNEAQLEKSRLLSDRFSAERPKGSFSTLEIQRTEQGDSAMYLCASSFTLSSGTGGYNEQFFGPGTRLTVL.

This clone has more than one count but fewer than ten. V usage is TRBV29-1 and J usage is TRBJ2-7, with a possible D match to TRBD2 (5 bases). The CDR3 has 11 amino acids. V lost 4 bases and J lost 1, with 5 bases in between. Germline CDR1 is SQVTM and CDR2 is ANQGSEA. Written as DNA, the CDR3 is TGCAGCGTTGGGACTTCCTACGAGCAGTACTTC. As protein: CSVGTSYEQYF.

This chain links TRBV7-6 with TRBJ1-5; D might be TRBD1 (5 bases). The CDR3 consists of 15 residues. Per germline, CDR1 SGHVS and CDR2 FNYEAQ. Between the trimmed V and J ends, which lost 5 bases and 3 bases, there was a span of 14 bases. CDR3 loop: CASSRSGAFNQPQHF. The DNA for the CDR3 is TGTGCCAGCAGCAGGTCCGGGGCCTTCAATCAGCCCCAGCATTTT.

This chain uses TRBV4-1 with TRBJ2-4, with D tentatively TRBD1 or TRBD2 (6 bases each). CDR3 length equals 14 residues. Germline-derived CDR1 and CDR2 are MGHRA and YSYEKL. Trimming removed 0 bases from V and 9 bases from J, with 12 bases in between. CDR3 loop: CASSQDPGEVIQYF. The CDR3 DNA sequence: TGCGCCAGCAGCCAAGATCCAGGGGAGGTCATTCAGTACTTC.

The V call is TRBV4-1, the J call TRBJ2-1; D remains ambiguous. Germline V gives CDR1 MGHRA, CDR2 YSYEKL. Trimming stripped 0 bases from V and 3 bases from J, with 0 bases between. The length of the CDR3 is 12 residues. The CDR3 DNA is TGCGCCAGCAGCCAAGACTACAATGAGCAGTTCTTC. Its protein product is CASSQDYNEQFF.

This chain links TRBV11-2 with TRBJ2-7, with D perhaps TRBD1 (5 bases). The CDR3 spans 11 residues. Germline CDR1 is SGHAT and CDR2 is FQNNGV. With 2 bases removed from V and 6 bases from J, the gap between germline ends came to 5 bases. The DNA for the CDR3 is TGTGCCAGCAGCTTAACAGGCGAGCAGTACTTC. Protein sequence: CASSLTGEQYF.

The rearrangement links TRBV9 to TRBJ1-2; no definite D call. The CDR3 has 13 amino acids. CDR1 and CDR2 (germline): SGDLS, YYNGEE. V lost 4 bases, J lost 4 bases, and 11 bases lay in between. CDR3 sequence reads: CASSPGSSYGYTF. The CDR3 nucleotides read TGTGCCAGCAGCCCCGGGTCGAGCTATGGCTACACCTTC.

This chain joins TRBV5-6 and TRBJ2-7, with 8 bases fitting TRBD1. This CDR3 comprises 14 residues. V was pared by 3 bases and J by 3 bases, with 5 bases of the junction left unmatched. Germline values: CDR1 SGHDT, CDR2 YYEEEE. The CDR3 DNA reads TGTGCCAGCAGCTACGGACAGGGAAACTACGAGCAGTACTTC. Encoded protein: CASSYGQGNYEQYF.

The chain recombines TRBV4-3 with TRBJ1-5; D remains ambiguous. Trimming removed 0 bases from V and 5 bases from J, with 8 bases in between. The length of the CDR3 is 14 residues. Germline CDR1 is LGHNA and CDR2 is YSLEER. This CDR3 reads CASSQDAGYQPQHF. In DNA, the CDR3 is TGCGCCAGCAGCCAAGATGCGGGGTATCAGCCCCAGCATTTT.

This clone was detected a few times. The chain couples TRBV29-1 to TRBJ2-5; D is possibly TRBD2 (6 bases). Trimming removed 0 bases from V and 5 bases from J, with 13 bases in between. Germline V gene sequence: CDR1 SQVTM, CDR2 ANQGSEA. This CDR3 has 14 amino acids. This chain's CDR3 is CSVEDKKGRETQYF. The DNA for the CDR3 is TGCAGCGTTGAAGATAAGAAGGGGAGGGAGACCCAGTACTTC. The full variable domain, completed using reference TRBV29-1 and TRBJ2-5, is SAVISQKPSRDICQRGTSLTIQCQVDSQVTMMFWYRQQPGQSLTLIATANQGSEATYESGFVIDKFPISRPNLTFSTLTVSNMSPEDSSIYLCSVEDKKGRETQYFGPGTRLLVL.

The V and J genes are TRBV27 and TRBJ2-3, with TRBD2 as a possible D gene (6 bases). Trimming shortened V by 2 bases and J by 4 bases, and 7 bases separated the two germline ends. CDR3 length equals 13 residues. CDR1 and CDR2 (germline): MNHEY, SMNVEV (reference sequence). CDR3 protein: CASSLGGSDTQYF. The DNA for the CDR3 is TGTGCCAGCAGTTTAGGGGGGTCAGATACGCAGTATTTT.

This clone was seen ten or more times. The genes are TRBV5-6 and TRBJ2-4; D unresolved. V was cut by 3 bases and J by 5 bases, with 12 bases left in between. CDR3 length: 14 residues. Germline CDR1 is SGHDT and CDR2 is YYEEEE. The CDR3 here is CASSSVPWENIQYF. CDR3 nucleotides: TGTGCCAGCAGCTCCGTCCCCTGGGAAAACATTCAGTACTTC. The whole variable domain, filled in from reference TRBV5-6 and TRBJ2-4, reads DAGVTQSPTHLIKTRGQQVTLRCSPKSGHDTVSWYQQALGQGPQFIFQYYEEEERQRGNFPDRFSGHQFPNYSSELNVNALLLGDSALYLCASSSVPWENIQYFGAGTRLSVL.